These 2 T cell receptor beta chains originate from one sample sequenced in a study of a mutant IDH1 vaccine in newly diagnosed glioma. Described time point: baseline, week 1 (first vaccination visit). Stated treatment: pre-vaccination baseline after standard-of-care therapy. Sequencing was performed with immunoSEQ multiplex PCR; in TCRdb, only in-frame clones are kept and a portion is missing. The top ten clones hold under 0.65% of a sample with over 75,000 clones, around nine tenths of them seen once. The specimen was PBMCs, collected from a glioma patient treated with radiotherapy, temozolomide or both. The receptors stem from a woman between 50 and 59 years old with glioma.

This chain joins TRBV5-6 and TRBJ1-6; 7 bases map to TRBD1. This CDR3 spans 15 amino acids. Trimming removed 2 bases from V and 11 bases from J; junction bases left unmatched: 10. Germline V gene data show CDR1 as SGHDT and CDR2 as YYEEEE. The CDR3 is CASSFKDRVFTPLHF. The CDR3 region has the DNA TGTGCCAGCAGCTTCAAAGACAGGGTATTTACACCCCTCCACTTT. The complete variable domain, with remaining parts taken from reference TRBV5-6 and TRBJ1-6, reads DAGVTQSPTHLIKTRGQQVTLRCSPKSGHDTVSWYQQALGQGPQFIFQYYEEEERQRGNFPDRFSGHQFPNYSSELNVNALLLGDSALYLCASSFKDRVFTPLHFGNGTRLTVT.

The rearrangement uses TRBV28 and TRBJ2-5; D perhaps matches TRBD1 (6 bases). Trimming stripped 3 bases from V and 5 bases from J, with 16 bases between. Germline CDR1 MDHEN, CDR2 SYDVKM. The CDR3 sequence is 15 residues long. CDR3 residues: CASSFWGRDSETQYF. CDR3 in DNA: TGTGCCAGCAGTTTTTGGGGGCGCGACTCGGAGACCCAGTACTTC.